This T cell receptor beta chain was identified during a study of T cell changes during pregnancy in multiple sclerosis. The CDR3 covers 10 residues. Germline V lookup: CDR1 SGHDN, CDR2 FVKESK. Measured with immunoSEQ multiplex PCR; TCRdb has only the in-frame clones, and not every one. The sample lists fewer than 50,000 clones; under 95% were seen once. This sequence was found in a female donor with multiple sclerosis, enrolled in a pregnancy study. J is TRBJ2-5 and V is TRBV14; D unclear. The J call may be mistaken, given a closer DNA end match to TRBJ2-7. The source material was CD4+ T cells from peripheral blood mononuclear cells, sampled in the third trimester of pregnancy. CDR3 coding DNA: TGTGCCAGCAGCCTGTACGAGCAGTACTTC. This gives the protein CASSLYEQYF.